This T cell receptor (beta chain) was identified during a study of T cells in Graves' hyperthyroidism and ophthalmopathy. Uncontrolled infection, other autoimmune disease, pregnancy or lactation led to exclusion. TCR beta CDR3 regions were amplified from RNA. TCR CDR3 regions were first amplified by RT-PCR with HTBI primers. TCRdb re-analysed the multiplex PCR reads in MiXCR, keeping a single row per CDR3 protein. The data contain fewer than 600,000 distinct CDR3 sequences, around 15% of them singletons. CDR3 size: 15 residues. CDR1 SGHTA and CDR2 FQGNSA come from the germline V gene. Unmatched junction bases numbered 5, after V lost 5 bases and J lost 1 base. Study findings and constraints: Patients with ophthalmopathy were separated from those with stable hyperthyroidism by a 13 V-J model. The model predicted ophthalmopathy a median around six months before onset. Blood shared most expanded thyroid clonotypes above 0.001.

This clonotype showed up many times. Its antigen is unidentified. The sample taken for sequencing was blood. This clonotype was sampled from a woman in her thirties or forties with Graves' hyperthyroidism. The J gene is TRBJ1-5, the V gene TRBV7-2; 7 bases agree with TRBD1. This CDR3 is CASSRQGVSNQPQHF. In DNA, the CDR3 is TGTGCCAGCAGCCGTCAGGGGGTGAGCAATCAGCCCCAGCATTTT.